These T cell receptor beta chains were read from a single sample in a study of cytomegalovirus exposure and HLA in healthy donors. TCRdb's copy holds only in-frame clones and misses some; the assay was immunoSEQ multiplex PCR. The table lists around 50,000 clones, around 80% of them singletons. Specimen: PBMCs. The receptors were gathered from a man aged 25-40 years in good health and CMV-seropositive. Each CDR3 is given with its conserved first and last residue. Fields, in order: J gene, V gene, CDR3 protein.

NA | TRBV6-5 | CASRTKLYEQYF
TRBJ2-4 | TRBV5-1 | CASSLAPSGQHHSQKKNIQYF
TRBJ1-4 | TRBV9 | CASSAPLGQTQGDEKLFF
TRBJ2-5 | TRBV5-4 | CASSLNDRQETQYF
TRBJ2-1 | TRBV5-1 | CASSLAVGGYNEQFF
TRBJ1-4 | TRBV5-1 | CASSAGTFNEKLFF
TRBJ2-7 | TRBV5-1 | CASRAPWTGEQYF
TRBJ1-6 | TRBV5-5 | CASSNAQGRSYNSPLHF
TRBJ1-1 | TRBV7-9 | CASSLLQGGTFF
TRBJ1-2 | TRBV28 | CASSLGPGGGYGYTF
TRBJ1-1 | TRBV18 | CASSPDGSAMNTEAFF
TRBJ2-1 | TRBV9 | CASSVPAGGSYNEQFF
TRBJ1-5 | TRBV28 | CASKIRLSNQPQNF
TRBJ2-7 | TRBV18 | CASSPGPDRSYEQYF
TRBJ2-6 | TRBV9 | CASSVDVASGANVLTF
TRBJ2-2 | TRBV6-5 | CASSEQSGELFF
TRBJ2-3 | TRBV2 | CASSGGGTDTQYF
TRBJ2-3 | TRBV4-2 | CASSQEPLAGMDTQYF
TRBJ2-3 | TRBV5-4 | CASSLGGSGGATDTQYF
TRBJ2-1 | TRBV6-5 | CASVPSGGVPNEQFF
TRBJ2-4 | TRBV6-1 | CASSDRSFAKNIQYF